The next 14 T cell receptor beta chains were all read from a single sample in a study of T cell responses to AZD1222 COVID-19 vaccine. Produced via immunoSEQ multiplex PCR; TCRdb's table is partial and in-frame only. Seen here are approximately 67,000 clones, roughly nine tenths observed once, and the top ten hold more than 25%. The source material was peripheral blood, sampled 28 days after the second AZD1222 dose. The receptors come from an adult who received the AZD1222 COVID-19 vaccine.

The chain carries TRBV28 and TRBJ1-6; no firm D call. V lost 8 bases to trimming and J lost 7 bases, with 12 bases between them. Germline V gene lookup returns CDR1 MDHEN and CDR2 SYDVKM. The CDR3 is made up of 13 amino acids. CDR3 region: CASDSRQNSPLHF. The CDR3 nucleotides read TGTGCCAGCGATTCTAGGCAGAATTCACCCCTCCACTTT.

The gene calls are TRBV28 and TRBJ2-3, with D unresolved. This CDR3 comprises 13 residues. Between the trimmed V and J ends, which lost 5 bases and 6 bases, there was a span of 12 bases. The germline V gene has CDR1 MDHEN and CDR2 SYDVKM. Here the CDR3 DNA reads TGTGCCAGCAGTCCAATGGTCAGGGATACGCAGTATTTT. Translated, it gives CASSPMVRDTQYF.

V gene TRBV7-9 combines with J gene TRBJ1-1; 10 bases are a match to TRBD1. The CDR3 is 14 amino acids. V was clipped by 4 bases and J by 3 bases; unmatched bases: 2. Per the germline V gene, CDR1 is SEHNR and CDR2 is FQNEAQ (reference sequence). Here the CDR3 DNA reads TGTGCCAGCAGCTCGGACAGGGGGGACACTGAAGCTTTCTTT. Protein: CASSSDRGDTEAFF.

The chain joins TRBV7-9 to TRBJ2-1; 7 bases map to TRBD2. The junction had 14 bases not matched to a gene; V was cut back by 7 bases and J by 5 bases. Germline assignment: CDR1 SEHNR and CDR2 FQNEAQ (reference sequence). The CDR3 totals 16 residues. Here the CDR3 reads CASTPRVSGSHNEQFF. CDR3 DNA: TGTGCCAGCACCCCCCGAGTTAGCGGGTCCCACAATGAGCAGTTCTTC.

V is TRBV10-1 and J is TRBJ2-1, with 8 bases fitting TRBD1. Losses at the gene ends were 6 bases for V and 7 bases for J; bases not matched to a gene: 11. The germline V gene encodes CDR1 WNHNN and CDR2 SYGVQD (reference sequence). This CDR3 spans 15 amino acids. The CDR3 coding sequence is TGCGCCAGCAGATGCAGGGGGCGGAGCAGGAATGAGCAGTTCTTC. Protein: CASRCRGRSRNEQFF.

The chain couples TRBV3-1 (or the pseudogene TRBV3-2) to TRBJ2-1; possible D gene TRBD1, 6 bases. Germline V gene sequence: CDR1 LGHDT, CDR2 YNNKEL (reference sequence). The V and J ends lost 1 base and 10 bases respectively, with 11 bases between them. The CDR3 length is 13 residues. The CDR3 protein is CASSQVNQGEQFF. The CDR3 region has the DNA TGTGCCAGCAGCCAAGTCAACCAGGGGGAGCAGTTCTTC.

The chain carries TRBV9 and TRBJ1-2; D call uncertain. The germline V gene encodes CDR1 SGDLS and CDR2 YYNGEE. V gave up 0 bases and J gave up 6 bases, with 12 bases separating them. The CDR3 is made up of 14 amino acids. CDR3 amino acids: CASSVGIGSHGYTF. The CDR3 bases are TGTGCCAGCAGCGTAGGGATAGGCAGCCATGGCTACACCTTC.

Details on this clone: One end of the junction varies from germline; a read error may be responsible. The chain carries TRBV5-5 and TRBJ2-6; D unclear. The germline V gene has CDR1 SGHKS and CDR2 YYEKEE (reference sequence). CDR3 length equals 15 residues. As DNA, the CDR3 is TGTGCCAGCAGTTTGGTGCTGCCTGGGGCCAACGTCCTGACTTTC. Amino acids: CASSLVLPGANVLTF. Filled out from reference TRBV5-5 and TRBJ2-6, the complete variable domain reads DAGVTQSPTHLIKTRGQQVTLRCSPISGHKSVSWYQQVLGQGPQFIFQYYEKEERGRGNFPDRFSARQFPNYSSELNVNALLLGDSALYLCASSLVLPGANVLTFGAGSRLTVL.

The rearrangement uses TRBV19 and TRBJ1-2, with 9 nucleotides matching TRBD1. The CDR3 covers 16 residues. V lost 5 bases, J lost 4 bases, and 11 bases stayed unmatched. CDR1 is LNHDA and CDR2 is SQIVND in the germline V gene (reference sequence). The CDR3 loop is CASSLPDHRGLYGYTF. The CDR3, as DNA: TGTGCCAGTAGTCTGCCCGACCACAGGGGGCTCTATGGCTACACCTTC.

This chain joins TRBV9 and TRBJ1-6; 9 positions agree with TRBD1. Germline CDR1 and CDR2: SGDLS and YYNGEE. Germline trimming cut 0 bases from V and 8 bases from J; bases unmatched to any gene: 6. The CDR3 loop spans 16 amino acids. DNA of the CDR3: TGTGCCAGCAGCGTAGGGACCGGGACAGGGTATTCACCCCTCCACTTT. It yields the protein CASSVGTGTGYSPLHF.

The chain employs TRBV28 and TRBJ2-7; D unclear. The CDR3 has 11 amino acids. Germline CDR1 and CDR2: MDHEN and SYDVKM. Trimming cost V 6 bases and J 3 bases, with 6 bases left between them. CDR3 protein: CASRLDYEQYF. DNA for the CDR3: TGTGCCAGCAGGCTGGACTACGAGCAGTACTTC.

The CDR3 DNA reads TGTGCCAGCAGGCCGGGACAGGCTAACTCCTACGAGCAGTACTTC. Translated, it gives CASRPGQANSYEQYF. The chain has TRBV2 and TRBJ2-7; 8 positions agree with TRBD1. Per the germline V gene, CDR1 is SNHLY and CDR2 is FYNNEI. The J segment lost 0 bases and the V segment lost 6 bases, leaving 7 bases of the junction unmatched. The CDR3 extends over 15 amino acids.

This chain uses TRBV19 with TRBJ1-3; no definite D call. V shed 0 bases and J shed 0 bases, with 9 bases lying between them. Per the germline V gene, CDR1 is LNHDA and CDR2 is SQIVND (reference sequence). This CDR3 spans 16 amino acids. The CDR3 sequence is CASSIDPTGSGNTIYF. Here the CDR3 DNA reads TGTGCCAGTAGTATAGATCCGACCGGCTCTGGAAACACCATATATTTT.

CDR3 loop: CASSLAGGQPEAFF. The CDR3 DNA follows: TGTGCCAGCAGCTTAGCGGGGGGACAGCCCGAAGCTTTCTTT. The genes are TRBV7-9 and TRBJ1-1; 7 nucleotides line up with TRBD1. Germline V lookup: CDR1 SEHNR, CDR2 FQNEAQ (reference sequence). The CDR3 contains 14 residues. Trimming took 0 bases from V and 8 from J; bases not matched to a gene: 6.